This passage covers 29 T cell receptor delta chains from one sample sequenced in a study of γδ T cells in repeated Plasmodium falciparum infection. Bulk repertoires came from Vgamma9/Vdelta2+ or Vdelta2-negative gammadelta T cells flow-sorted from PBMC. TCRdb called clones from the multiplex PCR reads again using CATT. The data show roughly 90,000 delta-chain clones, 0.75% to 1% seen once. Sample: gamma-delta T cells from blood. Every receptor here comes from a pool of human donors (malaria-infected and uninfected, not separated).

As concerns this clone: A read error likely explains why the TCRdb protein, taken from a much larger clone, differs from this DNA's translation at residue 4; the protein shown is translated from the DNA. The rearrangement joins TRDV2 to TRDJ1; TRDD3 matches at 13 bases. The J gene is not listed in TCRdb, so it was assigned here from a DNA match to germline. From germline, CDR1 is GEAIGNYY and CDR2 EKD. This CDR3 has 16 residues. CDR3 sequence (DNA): TGTGCCTGTGCCACCGTTACTGGGGGATACGCCGATAAACTCATCTTT. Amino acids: CACATVTGGYADKLIF.

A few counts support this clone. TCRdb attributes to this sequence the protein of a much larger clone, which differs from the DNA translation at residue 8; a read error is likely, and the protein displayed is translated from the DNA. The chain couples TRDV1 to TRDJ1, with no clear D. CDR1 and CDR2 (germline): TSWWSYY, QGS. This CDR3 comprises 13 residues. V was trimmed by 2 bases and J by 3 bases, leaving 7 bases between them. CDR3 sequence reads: CALGEGYADKLIF. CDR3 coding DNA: TGTGCTCTTGGGGAAGGGTACGCCGATAAACTCATCTTT.

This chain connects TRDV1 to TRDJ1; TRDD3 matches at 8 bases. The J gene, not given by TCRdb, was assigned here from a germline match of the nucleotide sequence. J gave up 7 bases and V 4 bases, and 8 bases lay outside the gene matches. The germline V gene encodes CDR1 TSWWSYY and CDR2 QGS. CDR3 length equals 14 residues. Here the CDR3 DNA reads TGTGCTCTTGGGGCTCCTACGGGGATACCTAAACTCATCTTT. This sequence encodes CALGAPTGIPKLIF.

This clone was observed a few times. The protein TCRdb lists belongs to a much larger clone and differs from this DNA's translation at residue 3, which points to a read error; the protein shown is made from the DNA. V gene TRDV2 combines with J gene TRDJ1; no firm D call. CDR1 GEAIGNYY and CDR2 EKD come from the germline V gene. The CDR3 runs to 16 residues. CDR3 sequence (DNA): TGTGCCCGTGACACCGTTCTCCGTACGGGGACCGATAAACTCATCTTT. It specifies CARDTVLRTGTDKLIF.

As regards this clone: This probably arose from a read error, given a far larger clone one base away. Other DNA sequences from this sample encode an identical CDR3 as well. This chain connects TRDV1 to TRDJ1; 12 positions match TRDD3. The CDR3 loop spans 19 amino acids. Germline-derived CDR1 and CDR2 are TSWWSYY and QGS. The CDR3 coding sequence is TGTGCCCTTGGGGAATTTACTCCTGGCCGTACTGGGGGATACCGGACACTCATCTTT. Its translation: CALGEFTPGRTGGYRTLIF.

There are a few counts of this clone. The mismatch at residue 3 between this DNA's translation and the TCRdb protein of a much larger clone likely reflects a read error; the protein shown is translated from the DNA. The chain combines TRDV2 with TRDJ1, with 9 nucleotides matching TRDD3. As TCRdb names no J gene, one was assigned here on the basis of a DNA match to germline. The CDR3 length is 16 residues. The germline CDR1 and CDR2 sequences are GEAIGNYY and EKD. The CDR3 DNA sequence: TGTGCCTATGACCCTGGGGGATGGCTGTACACCGATAAACTCATCTTT. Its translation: CAYDPGGWLYTDKLIF.

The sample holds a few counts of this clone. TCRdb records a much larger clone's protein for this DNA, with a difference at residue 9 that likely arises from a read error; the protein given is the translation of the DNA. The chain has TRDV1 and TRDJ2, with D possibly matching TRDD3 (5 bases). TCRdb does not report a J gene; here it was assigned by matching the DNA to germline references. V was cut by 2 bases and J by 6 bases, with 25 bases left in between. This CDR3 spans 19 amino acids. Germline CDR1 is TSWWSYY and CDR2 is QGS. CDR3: CALGEVAITTGVGAAQLFF. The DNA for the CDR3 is TGTGCTCTTGGGGAAGTGGCTATCACGACTGGCGTTGGGGCAGCACAACTCTTCTTT.

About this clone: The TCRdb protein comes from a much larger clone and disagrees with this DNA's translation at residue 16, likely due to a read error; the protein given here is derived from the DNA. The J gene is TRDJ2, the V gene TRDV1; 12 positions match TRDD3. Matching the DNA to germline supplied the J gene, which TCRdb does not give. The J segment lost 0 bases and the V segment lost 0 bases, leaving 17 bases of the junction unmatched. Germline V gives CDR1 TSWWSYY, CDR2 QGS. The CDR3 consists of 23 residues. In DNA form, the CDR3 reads TGTGCTCTTGGGGAACTAGGTAGGGAGACCTACTGGGGGATACTCCCTTTGACAGCACAACTCTTCTTT. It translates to CALGELGRETYWGILPLTAQLFF.

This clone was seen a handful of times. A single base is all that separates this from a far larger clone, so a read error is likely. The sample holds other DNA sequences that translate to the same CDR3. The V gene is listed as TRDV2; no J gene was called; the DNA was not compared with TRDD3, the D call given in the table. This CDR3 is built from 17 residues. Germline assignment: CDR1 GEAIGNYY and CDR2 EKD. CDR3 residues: CACVRNYWGIVQDKLIF. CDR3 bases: TGTGCCTGTGTCCGAAACTACTGGGGGATAGTTCAGGATAAACTCATCTTC.

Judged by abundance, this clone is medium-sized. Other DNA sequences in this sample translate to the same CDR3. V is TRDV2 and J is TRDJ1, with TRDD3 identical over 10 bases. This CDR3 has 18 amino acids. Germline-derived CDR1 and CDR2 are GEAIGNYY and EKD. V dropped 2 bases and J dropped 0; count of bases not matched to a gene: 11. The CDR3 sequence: CACDSLLGDSQYTDKLIF. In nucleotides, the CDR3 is TGTGCCTGTGACAGTCTACTGGGGGATTCACAGTACACCGATAAACTCATCTTT.

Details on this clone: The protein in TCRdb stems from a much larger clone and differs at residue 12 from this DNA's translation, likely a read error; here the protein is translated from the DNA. The DNA for the CDR3 is TGTGCTCTTGGGGAACGAACCTACTCCCGGGGGGCCTACTCGTACACCGATAAACTCATCTTT. Translating it yields CALGERTYSRGAYSYTDKLIF. The chain couples TRDV1 to TRDJ1; either TRDD2 or TRDD3 may fit D (5 bases each). Per the germline V gene, CDR1 is TSWWSYY and CDR2 is QGS. V was shortened by 1 base and J by 0 bases, with 27 bases between the two germline ends. The CDR3 covers 21 residues.

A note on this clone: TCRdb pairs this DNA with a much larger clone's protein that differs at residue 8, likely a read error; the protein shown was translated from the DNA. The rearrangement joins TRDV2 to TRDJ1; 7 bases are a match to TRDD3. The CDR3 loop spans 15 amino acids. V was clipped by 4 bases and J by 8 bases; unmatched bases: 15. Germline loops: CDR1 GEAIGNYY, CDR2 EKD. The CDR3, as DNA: TGTGCCTGTGATTGCGTGGCGGAAGACTGGGGCAAACTCATCTTT. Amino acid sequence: CACDCVAEDWGKLIF.

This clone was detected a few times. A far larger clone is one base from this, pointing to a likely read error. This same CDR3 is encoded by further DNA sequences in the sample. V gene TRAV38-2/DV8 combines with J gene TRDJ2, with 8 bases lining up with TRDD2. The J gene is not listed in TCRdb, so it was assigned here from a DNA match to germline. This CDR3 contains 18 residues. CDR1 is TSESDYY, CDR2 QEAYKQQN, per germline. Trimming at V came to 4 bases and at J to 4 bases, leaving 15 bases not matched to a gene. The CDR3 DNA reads TGTGCTTATAGGGGTCTTCCTACCGTCTGGGGACAGACAGCACAACTCTTCTTT. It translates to CAYRGLPTVWGQTAQLFF.

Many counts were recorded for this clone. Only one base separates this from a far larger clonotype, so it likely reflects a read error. CDR3 protein: CALGSPLSDKLIF. CDR3 DNA: TGTGCTCTTGGGTCCCCCCTCTCCGATAAACTCATCTTT. The rearrangement joins TRDV1 to TRDJ1; D is undetermined. Germline CDR1 reads TSWWSYY; CDR2 reads QGS. V was clipped by 5 bases and J by 3 bases, with 10 bases between them. This CDR3 region has 13 residues.

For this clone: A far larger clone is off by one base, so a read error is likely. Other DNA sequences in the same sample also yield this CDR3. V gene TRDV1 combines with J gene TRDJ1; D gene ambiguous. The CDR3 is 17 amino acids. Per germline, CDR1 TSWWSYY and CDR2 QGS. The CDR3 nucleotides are TGTGCTCTTGGGGATACATTCCAGGGAGGGTACAACGATAAGCTCATCTTT. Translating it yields CALGDTFQGGYNDKLIF.

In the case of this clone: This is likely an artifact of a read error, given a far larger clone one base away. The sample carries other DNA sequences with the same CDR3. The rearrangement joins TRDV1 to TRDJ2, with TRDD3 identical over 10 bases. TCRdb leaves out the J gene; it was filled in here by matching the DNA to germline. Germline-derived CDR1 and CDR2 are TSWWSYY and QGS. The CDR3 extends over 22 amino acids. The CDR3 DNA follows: TGTGCCCTTGGGAGCCTTCCTCCACAGGGGGATACGCGAATCCCTTTGACAGCACAACTCTTCTTT. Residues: CALGSLPPQGDTRIPLTAQLFF.

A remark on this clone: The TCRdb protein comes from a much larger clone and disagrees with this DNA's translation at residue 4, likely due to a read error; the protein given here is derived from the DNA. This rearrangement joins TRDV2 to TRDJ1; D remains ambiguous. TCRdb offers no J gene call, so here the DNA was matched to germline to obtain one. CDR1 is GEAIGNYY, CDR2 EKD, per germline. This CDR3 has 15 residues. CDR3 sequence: CACVTVATPTDKLIF. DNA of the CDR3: TGTGCCTGTGTCACCGTTGCTACCCCTACCGATAAACTCATCTTT.

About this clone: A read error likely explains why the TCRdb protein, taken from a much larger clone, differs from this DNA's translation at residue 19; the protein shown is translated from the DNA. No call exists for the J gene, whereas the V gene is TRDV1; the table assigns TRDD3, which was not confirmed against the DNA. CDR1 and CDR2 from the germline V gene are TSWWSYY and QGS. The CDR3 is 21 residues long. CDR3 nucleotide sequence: TGTGCTCTTGGGGAACTAGTGACGATAAAGACTGGGGGATACTTAAGCGATAAACCCATCTTT. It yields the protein CALGELVTIKTGGYLSDKPIF.

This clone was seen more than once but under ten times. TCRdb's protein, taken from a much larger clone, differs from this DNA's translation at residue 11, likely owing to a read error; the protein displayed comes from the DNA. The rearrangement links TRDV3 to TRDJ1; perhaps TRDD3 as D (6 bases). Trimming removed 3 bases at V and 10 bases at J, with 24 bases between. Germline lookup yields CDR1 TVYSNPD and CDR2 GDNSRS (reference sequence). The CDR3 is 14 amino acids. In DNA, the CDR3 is TGTGCCTTCCTATATACTGGGAAGGGTAATAGACTCATCTTT. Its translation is CAFLYTGKGNRLIF.

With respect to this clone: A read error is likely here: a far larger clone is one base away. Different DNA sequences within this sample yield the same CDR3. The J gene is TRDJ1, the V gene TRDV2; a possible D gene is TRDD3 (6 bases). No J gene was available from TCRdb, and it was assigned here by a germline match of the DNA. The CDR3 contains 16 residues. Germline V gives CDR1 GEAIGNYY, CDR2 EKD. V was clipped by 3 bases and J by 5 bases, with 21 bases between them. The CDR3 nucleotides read TGTGCCTGTGACCCGTTACTAGGGGATTACAGTGATAAACTCATCTTT. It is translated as CACDPLLGDYSDKLIF.

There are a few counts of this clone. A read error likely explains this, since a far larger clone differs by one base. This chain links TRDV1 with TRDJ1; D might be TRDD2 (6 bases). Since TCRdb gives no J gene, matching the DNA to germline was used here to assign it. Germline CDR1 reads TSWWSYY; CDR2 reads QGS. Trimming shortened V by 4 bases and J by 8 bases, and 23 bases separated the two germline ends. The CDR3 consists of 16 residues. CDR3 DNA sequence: TGTGCTCTTGGGGTTTTCGCCCGGCCTCTCCCTTCCAAACTCATCTTT. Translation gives CALGVFARPLPSKLIF.

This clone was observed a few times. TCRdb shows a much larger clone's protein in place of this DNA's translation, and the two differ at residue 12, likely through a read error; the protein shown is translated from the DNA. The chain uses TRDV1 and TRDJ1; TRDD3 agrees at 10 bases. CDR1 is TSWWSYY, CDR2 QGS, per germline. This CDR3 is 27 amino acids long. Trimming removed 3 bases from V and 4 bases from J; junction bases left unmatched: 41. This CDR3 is CALGDTTSNDSAYLFSYWGMLGDKLIF. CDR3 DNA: TGTGCTCTTGGGGACACCACCTCCAACGATAGTGCCTACCTCTTCTCCTACTGGGGGATGTTGGGCGATAAACTCATCTTT.

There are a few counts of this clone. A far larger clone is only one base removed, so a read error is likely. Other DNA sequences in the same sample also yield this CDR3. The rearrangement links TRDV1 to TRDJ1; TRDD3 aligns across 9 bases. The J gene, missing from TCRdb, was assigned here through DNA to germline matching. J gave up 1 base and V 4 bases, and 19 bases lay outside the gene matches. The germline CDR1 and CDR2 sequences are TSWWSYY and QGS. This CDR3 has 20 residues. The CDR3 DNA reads TGTGCTCTTGGGGCCCCCCAACGTCTGGGGGATTGCCCGAGCACCGATAAACTCATCTTT. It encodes CALGAPQRLGDCPSTDKLIF.

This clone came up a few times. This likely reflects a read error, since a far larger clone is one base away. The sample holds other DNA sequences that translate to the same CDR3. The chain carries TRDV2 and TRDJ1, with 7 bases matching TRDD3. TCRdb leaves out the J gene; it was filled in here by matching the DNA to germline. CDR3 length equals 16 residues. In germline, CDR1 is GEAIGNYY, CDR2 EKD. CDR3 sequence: CACDTLGAQYTDKLIF. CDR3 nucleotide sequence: TGTGCCTGTGACACGCTGGGGGCTCAGTACACCGACAAACTCATCTTT.

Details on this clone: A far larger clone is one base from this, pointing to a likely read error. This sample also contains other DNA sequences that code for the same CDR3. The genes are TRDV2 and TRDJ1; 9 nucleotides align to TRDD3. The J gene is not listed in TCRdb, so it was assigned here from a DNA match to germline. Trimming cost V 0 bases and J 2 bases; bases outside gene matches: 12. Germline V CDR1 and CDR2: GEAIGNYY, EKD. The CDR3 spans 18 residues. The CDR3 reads CACDTLQDWGNNTDKLIF. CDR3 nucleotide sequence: TGTGCCTGTGACACCCTACAGGACTGGGGGAACAATACCGATAAACTCATCTTT.

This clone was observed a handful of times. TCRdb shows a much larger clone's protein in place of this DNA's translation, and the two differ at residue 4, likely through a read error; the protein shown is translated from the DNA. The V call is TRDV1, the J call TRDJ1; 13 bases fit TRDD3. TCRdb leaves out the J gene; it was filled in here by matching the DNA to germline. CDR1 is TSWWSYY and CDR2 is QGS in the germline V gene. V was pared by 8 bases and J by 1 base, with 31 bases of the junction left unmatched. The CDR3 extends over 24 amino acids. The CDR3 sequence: CALRSPSKRSVLGDTRASTDKLIF. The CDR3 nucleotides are TGTGCTCTTAGGTCCCCTTCCAAAAGGTCCGTACTGGGGGATACGAGGGCGAGCACCGATAAACTCATCTTT.

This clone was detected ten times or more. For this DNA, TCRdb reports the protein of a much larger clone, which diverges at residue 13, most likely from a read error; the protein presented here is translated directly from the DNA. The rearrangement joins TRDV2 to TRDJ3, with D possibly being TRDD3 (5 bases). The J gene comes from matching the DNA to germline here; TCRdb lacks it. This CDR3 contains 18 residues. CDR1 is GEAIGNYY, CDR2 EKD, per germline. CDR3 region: CACDTVTKSSWDARQMFF. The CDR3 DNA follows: TGTGCCTGTGACACCGTTACTAAAAGCTCCTGGGACGCCCGACAGATGTTTTTC.

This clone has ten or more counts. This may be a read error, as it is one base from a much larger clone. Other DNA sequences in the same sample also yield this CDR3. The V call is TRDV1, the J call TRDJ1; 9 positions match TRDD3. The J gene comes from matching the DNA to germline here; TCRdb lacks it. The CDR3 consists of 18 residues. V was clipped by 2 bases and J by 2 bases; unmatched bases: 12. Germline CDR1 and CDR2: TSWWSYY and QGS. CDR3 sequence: CALGEGGGYPTGTDKLIF. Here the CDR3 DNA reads TGTGCTCTTGGGGAAGGTGGGGGATATCCGACGGGTACCGATAAACTCATCTTT.

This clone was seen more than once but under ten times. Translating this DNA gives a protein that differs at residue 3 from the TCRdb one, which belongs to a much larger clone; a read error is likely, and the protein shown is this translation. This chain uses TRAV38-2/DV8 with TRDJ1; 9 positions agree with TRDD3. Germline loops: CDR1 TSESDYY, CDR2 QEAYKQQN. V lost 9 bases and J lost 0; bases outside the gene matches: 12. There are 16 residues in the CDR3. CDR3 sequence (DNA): TGTGCTTCCGGATTTGGGGGATATCCGTACACCGATAAACTCATCTTT. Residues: CASGFGGYPYTDKLIF.